This TCR beta chain was profiled in a study of CD8 T cells in Susac syndrome. Random hexamers were used to reverse transcribe the RNA input (about 0.5 to 1 ug). The amplification used immunoSEQ multiplex PCR on TCR beta CDR3; it spanned 54 Vbeta and 13 Jbeta. TCRdb re-called the immunoSEQ multiplex PCR reads through MiXCR, storing one row per CDR3 protein. Of 330,000 or so distinct CDR3 sequences listed, approximately 85% are singletons. Concerning this clonotype: The antigen remains undetermined.

Findings and caveats of the study: The study recognized that the number of individuals in its TCR sequencing and HLA analysis was relatively small.

Sequenced input: CD8+ T cells from PBMCs. The TCR comes from a human donor with multiple sclerosis.

CDR3 protein: CASISYIDRGYNEQFF. The DNA for the CDR3 is TGTGCCAGCATCTCTTACATTGATCGGGGCTACAATGAGCAGTTCTTC. This chain uses TRBV28 with TRBJ2-1; maybe TRBD2 (5 bases). Trimming left V 7 bases short and J 3 bases short, with 19 bases between. Germline V gene lookup returns CDR1 MDHEN and CDR2 SYDVKM. This CDR3 spans 16 amino acids. The full variable domain, rest sourced from reference TRBV28 and TRBJ2-1, is DVKVTQSSRYLVKRTGEKVFLECVQDMDHENMFWYRQDPGLGLRLIYFSYDVKMKEKGDIPEGYSVSREKKERFSLILESASTNQTSMYLCASISYIDRGYNEQFFGPGTRLTVL.